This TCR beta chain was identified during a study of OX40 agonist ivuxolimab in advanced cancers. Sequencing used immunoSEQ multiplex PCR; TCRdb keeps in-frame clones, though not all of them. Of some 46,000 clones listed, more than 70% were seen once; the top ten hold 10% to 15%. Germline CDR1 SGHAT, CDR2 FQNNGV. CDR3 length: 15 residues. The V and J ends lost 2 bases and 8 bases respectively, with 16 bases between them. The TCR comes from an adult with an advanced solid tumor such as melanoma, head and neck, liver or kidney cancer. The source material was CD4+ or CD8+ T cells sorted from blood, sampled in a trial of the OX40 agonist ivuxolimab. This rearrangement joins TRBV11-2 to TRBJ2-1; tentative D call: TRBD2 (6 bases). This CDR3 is CASSLSSGWGDEQFF. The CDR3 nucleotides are TGTGCCAGCAGCTTATCGAGCGGGTGGGGGGATGAGCAGTTCTTC.